What follows are 12 T cell receptor beta chains derived from one specimen sequenced in a study of T-cell memory formation after mild COVID-19 (dated by TCRdb to 2020 to 2023). Libraries were prepared through 5' RACE. Reads for this sample came from an Illumina NovaSeq 6000. TCRdb's own reprocessing of the public reads used fastp at Q25 and MiXCR and kept productive beta chains. Rows with a matching CDR3 protein are joined into one entry that keeps the most common DNA and genes. The sample table records a few hundred thousand distinct CDR3 sequences; approximately 18% of these occur just once. The top ten constitute under 25% of the sample. Material for sequencing was PBMCs or a T cell subset sorted from them (not recorded which). The receptor source for this set is a man younger than 30 who had mild COVID-19 (a few samples of this study predate the infection). The sample titles of this study are shuffled in the database, so cell type and time point are left out; the donor was told from shared clones.

This clonotype was seen repeatedly, ten times or more. This chain connects TRBV6-5 to TRBJ1-6; D is unresolved. Germline V lookup: CDR1 MNHEY, CDR2 SVGAGI. The CDR3 spans 11 residues. With 6 bases removed from V and 7 bases from J, the gap between germline ends came to 4 bases. CDR3 protein: CASSSNSPLHF. CDR3 nucleotides: TGTGCCAGCAGCTCGAATTCACCCCTCCACTTT.

This chain joins TRBV5-1 and TRBJ2-3; 7 positions match TRBD2. Trimming at V came to 2 bases and at J to 5 bases, leaving 11 bases not matched to a gene. Germline V gene data show CDR1 as SGHRS and CDR2 as YFSETQ. The CDR3 is 16 amino acids. The CDR3 protein is CASSFFSGADGDTQYF. The CDR3 bases are TGCGCCAGCAGCTTTTTCAGCGGGGCGGACGGAGATACGCAGTATTTT.

The J gene is TRBJ2-3, the V gene TRBV7-6; no reliable D call. Germline loops: CDR1 SGHVS, CDR2 FNYEAQ. The V gene lost 1 base and the J gene lost 6 bases, with 11 bases spanning the gap. The CDR3 length is 14 residues. The CDR3 loop reads CASSLEAARDTQYF. CDR3 nucleotide sequence: TGTGCCAGCAGCTTAGAGGCCGCACGGGATACGCAGTATTTT.

This clonotype has more than one count but fewer than ten. The chain joins TRBV12-3 or TRBV12-4 to TRBJ1-2; unclear D gene. Deletions cut 3 bases from V and 6 bases from J, with 14 bases between. There are 14 residues in the CDR3. The CDR3 DNA follows: TGTGCCAGCAGTTTTGGAGGGATTGGAAATGGCTACACCTTC. It is translated as CASSFGGIGNGYTF.

This clonotype occurred a few times. This chain connects TRBV4-3 to TRBJ1-3; D uncertain. This CDR3 has 15 amino acids. Germline loops: CDR1 LGHNA, CDR2 YSLEER. V lost 1 base and J lost 0, with 7 bases in between. The CDR3 DNA reads as TGCGCCAGCAGCCAAGTCAGGAGCTCTGGAAACACCATATATTTT. It specifies CASSQVRSSGNTIYF.

This clonotype was seen a handful of times. For the CDR3, the DNA is TGCGCCAGCAGCTCTGGGGGCCATCGACCCGGCGGGGAGCTGTTTTTT. Amino acid sequence: CASSSGGHRPGGELFF. The rearrangement uses TRBV5-1 and TRBJ2-2; weak D call: TRBD1 (6 bases). The CDR3 has 16 residues. The V and J ends lost 3 bases and 7 bases respectively, with 19 bases between them. Germline V gene lookup returns CDR1 SGHRS and CDR2 YFSETQ.

The rearrangement joins TRBV12-3 or TRBV12-4 to TRBJ2-7, with D perhaps matching TRBD1 (6 bases). Between the trimmed V and J ends, which lost 3 bases and 2 bases, there was a span of 11 bases. The CDR3 runs 14 residues. DNA of the CDR3: TGTGCCAGCAGTTTCCAAGACAGGACCTACGAGCAGTACTTC. Protein sequence: CASSFQDRTYEQYF.

At least ten counts were recorded for this clonotype. The chain employs TRBV12-3 or TRBV12-4 and TRBJ2-7; D unresolved. V lost 2 bases to trimming and J lost 0 bases, with 5 bases between them. The CDR3 loop spans 13 amino acids. As DNA, the CDR3 is TGTGCCAGCAGTTTAACACCCTCCTACGAGCAGTACGTC. It codes for CASSLTPSYEQYV.

In this sample, this clonotype turned up many times. V and J are TRBV12-3 or TRBV12-4 and TRBJ2-1, with a tentative D call TRBD1 (5 bases). The ends were cut back, 6 bases at V and 6 bases at J, with 9 bases in the middle. The length of the CDR3 is 12 residues. CDR3 residues: CASSPQGNEQFF. CDR3 DNA sequence: TGTGCCAGCAGCCCCCAGGGCAATGAGCAGTTCTTC.

The chain recombines TRBV4-3 with TRBJ1-5; no clear D gene. From germline, CDR1 is LGHNA and CDR2 YSLEER. Between the trimmed V and J ends, which lost 0 bases and 2 bases, there was a span of 11 bases. This CDR3 contains 16 residues. The chain's CDR3 is CASSQDHSGGNQPQHF. CDR3 DNA: TGCGCCAGCAGCCAAGATCATTCTGGGGGCAATCAGCCCCAGCATTTT.

The genes are TRBV4-1 and TRBJ2-4, with 7 bases identical to TRBD1. CDR3 length: 15 amino acids. V lost 3 bases to trimming and J lost 4 bases; unmatched junction nucleotides: 6. Germline-derived CDR1 and CDR2 are MGHRA and YSYEKL. CDR3 bases: TGCGCCAGCAGCCACCGTGGGACAGTAAAAAACATTCAGTACTTC. This gives the protein CASSHRGTVKNIQYF.

The chain is built from TRBV18 and TRBJ1-1; 9 bases map to TRBD1. Germline V lookup: CDR1 KGHSH, CDR2 LQKENI. The CDR3 sequence is 16 residues long. V was clipped by 3 bases and J by 8 bases; unmatched bases: 13. The CDR3 reads CASSPITGGGLPEAFF. The CDR3 coding sequence is TGTGCCAGCTCACCTATAACAGGGGGCGGTTTGCCCGAAGCTTTCTTT.